This record concerns one T cell receptor (beta chain) sequence. It was with 60 Vbeta and 13 Jbeta primers that the PCR ran. Assay used: immunoSEQ multiplex PCR; TCRdb lists only in-frame clones, some missing. Here the sample spans roughly 100,000 clones, just under 85% being singletons. This record belongs to a study of cytomegalovirus exposure and HLA in healthy donors. This CDR3 is 14 amino acids long. The trim removed 4 bases at V and 9 bases at J, leaving 9 bases unmatched. Per germline, CDR1 SGHNT and CDR2 YYREEE (reference sequence). V gene TRBV5-4 combines with J gene TRBJ2-1; TRBD1 agrees at 8 bases. The TCR sequence derives from a woman under 30 in good health and CMV-seropositive. Sample: PBMCs. The CDR3 sequence is CASSRGQGNGEQFF. As DNA, the CDR3 is TGTGCCAGCAGCCGAGGACAGGGAAATGGTGAGCAGTTCTTC.